These 15 T cell receptor beta chains were sequenced from one sample in a study of T cells after yellow fever vaccination. TCRdb re-derived calls from the 5' RACE reads in MiXCR, one entry per CDR3 protein. The table has around 340,000 distinct CDR3 sequences, 8% to 10% seen once; the top ten hold approximately 19%. This sample comprised PBMCs, obtained on the day of the first yellow fever vaccination. Receptor source: a man between 18 and 29 years old who received the YFV17D yellow fever vaccine.

This clonotype was counted ten times or more. The chain couples TRBV5-8 to TRBJ1-6; 7 bases are a match to TRBD1. Trimming removed 2 bases from V and 8 bases from J; junction bases left unmatched: 4. CDR3 length: 14 residues. CDR1 is SGHTS, CDR2 YDEGEE, per germline. CDR3 in amino acids: CASSFGQVYSPLHF. In DNA form, the CDR3 reads TGTGCCAGCAGCTTCGGACAGGTCTATTCACCCCTCCACTTT.

This clonotype was observed a handful of times. At one end, the junction sequence differs from germline, possibly due to a read error. The chain carries TRBV7-2 and TRBJ2-3; 10 nucleotides agree with TRBD2. CDR3 length: 15 residues. The germline CDR1 and CDR2 sequences are SGHTA and FQGNSA. CDR3 sequence reads: CASSLAGVRTDTQYF. The CDR3, as DNA: TGTGCCAGCAGCCTAGCGGGGGTACGCACAGATACGCAGTATTTT.

This clonotype was detected ten times or more. The chain uses TRBV4-3 and TRBJ1-1; a possible D gene is TRBD1 (6 bases). Trimming cost V 4 bases and J 0 bases, with 18 bases left between them. This CDR3 region has 17 residues. The germline CDR1 and CDR2 sequences are LGHNA and YSLEER. CDR3 region: CASSLLPGHLLNTEAFF. CDR3 in DNA: TGCGCCAGCAGCCTTTTACCGGGACACCTATTGAACACTGAAGCTTTCTTT.

The chain has TRBV5-6 and TRBJ2-5, with a possible D match to TRBD1 (5 bases). The V gene's germline CDR1 is SGHDT and CDR2 YYEEEE. Between the trimmed V and J ends, which lost 4 bases and 3 bases, there was a span of 10 bases. This CDR3 spans 13 amino acids. In DNA form, the CDR3 reads TGTGCCAGCAGCACTAAACAGGAAGAGACCCAGTACTTC. Its translation is CASSTKQEETQYF.

This clonotype was seen a handful of times. The chain employs TRBV19 and TRBJ1-2; D remains unclear. Trimming took 3 bases from V and 4 from J, leaving 12 bases between them. This CDR3 spans 14 amino acids. Germline V lookup: CDR1 LNHDA, CDR2 SQIVND (reference sequence). The CDR3 coding sequence is TGTGCCAGTAGTATGTTCGAGGGAACCTATGGCTACACCTTC. Translating gives CASSMFEGTYGYTF.

This clonotype was picked up a small number of times. The chain is built from TRBV4-3 and TRBJ1-2; unclear D gene. The ends were cut back, 1 base at V and 4 bases at J, with 10 bases in the middle. Germline-derived CDR1 and CDR2 are LGHNA and YSLEER. The CDR3 has 14 residues. The CDR3 here is CASSQGTSPYGYTF. In DNA, the CDR3 is TGCGCCAGCAGCCAAGGAACGTCTCCCTATGGCTACACCTTC.

CDR3 in amino acids: CASKGDGPFF. The CDR3 nucleotides are TGCGCCAGCAAGGGGGACGGGCCTTTCTTT. V and J are TRBV5-1 and TRBJ1-1, with D possibly TRBD1 on 6 matching bases. The V end was cut by 6 bases, the J end by 12 bases, with 12 bases between. This CDR3 comprises 10 residues. Germline lookup yields CDR1 SGHRS and CDR2 YFSETQ.

This chain links TRBV7-2 with TRBJ2-7; 11 bases are shared with TRBD2. The V and J ends lost 5 bases and 4 bases, in that order; junction bases with no gene match: 4. The CDR3 contains 14 residues. Germline CDR1 and CDR2: SGHTA and FQGNSA. The CDR3 sequence is CASSVSGGVYEQYF. In nucleotides, the CDR3 is TGTGCCAGCAGCGTTAGCGGGGGGGTATACGAGCAGTACTTC.

V is TRBV7-3 and J is TRBJ2-3; 7 bases fit TRBD2. Germline CDR1 and CDR2: SGHTA and FQGTGA. The CDR3 has 15 amino acids. V lost 2 bases to trimming and J lost 4 bases; unmatched junction nucleotides: 6. The CDR3 bases are TGTGCCAGCAGCTTACTAGCGGTGGGGCCAGATACGCAGTATTTT. This codes for CASSLLAVGPDTQYF.

This clonotype showed up just a few times. The chain has TRBV12-3 or TRBV12-4 and TRBJ2-3; D may correspond to TRBD1 or TRBD2 (5 bases each). Trimming left V 6 bases short and J 4 bases short, with 17 bases between. The CDR3 is 15 amino acids. The CDR3 spells CASRGETGAADTQYF. The CDR3 nucleotides are TGTGCCAGCAGGGGGGAAACAGGAGCGGCAGATACGCAGTATTTT.

This clonotype was picked up a small number of times. The V call is TRBV5-1, the J call TRBJ1-3, with TRBD1 matching 8 bases. The CDR3 is 15 residues long. J lost 4 bases, V lost 4 bases, and 7 bases had no gene match. Germline V gene data show CDR1 as SGHRS and CDR2 as YFSETQ. CDR3 region: CASSPKTGAGNTIYF. The CDR3 coding sequence is TGCGCCAGCAGCCCTAAGACAGGGGCCGGAAACACCATATATTTT.

As to this clonotype: One end of the junction is discordant with germline, which a read error may explain. The chain has TRBV12-3 or TRBV12-4 and TRBJ2-1; D is tentatively TRBD1 or TRBD2 (5 bases each). This CDR3 spans 17 amino acids. In DNA, the CDR3 is TGTGCCATCAGTACCCGGGACCCATGGAGCTCCTACAATGAGCAGTTCTTC. It specifies CAISTRDPWSSYNEQFF.

J is TRBJ2-7 and V is TRBV29-1; D may be TRBD2 (6 bases). The germline gives CDR1 SQVTM, CDR2 ANQGSEA. V was shortened by 6 bases and J by 7 bases, with 16 bases between the two germline ends. The length of the CDR3 is 12 residues. CDR3 bases: TGCAGCGTCGGGACTCACCCGGGGGAGCAGTACTTC. This translates into CSVGTHPGEQYF.

This clonotype has only a few counts. The V gene is TRBV29-1, the J gene TRBJ1-5; tentatively, D is TRBD1 (5 bases). The germline V gene has CDR1 SQVTM and CDR2 ANQGSEA. Trimming removed 5 bases at V and 7 bases at J, with 12 bases between. The CDR3 loop spans 12 amino acids. The CDR3 is CSVIGDGQPQHF. CDR3 in DNA: TGCAGCGTTATTGGGGACGGGCAGCCCCAGCATTTT.

This clonotype has at least ten counts. The chain uses TRBV20-1 and TRBJ2-1; 7 bases agree with TRBD2. The CDR3 spans 13 residues. Trimming removed 4 bases from V and 4 bases from J; junction bases left unmatched: 4. Germline V gives CDR1 DFQATT, CDR2 SNEGSKA (reference sequence). CDR3 DNA: TGCAGTGCTATGGGAGGGCTATACAATGAGCAGTTCTTC. This codes for CSAMGGLYNEQFF.